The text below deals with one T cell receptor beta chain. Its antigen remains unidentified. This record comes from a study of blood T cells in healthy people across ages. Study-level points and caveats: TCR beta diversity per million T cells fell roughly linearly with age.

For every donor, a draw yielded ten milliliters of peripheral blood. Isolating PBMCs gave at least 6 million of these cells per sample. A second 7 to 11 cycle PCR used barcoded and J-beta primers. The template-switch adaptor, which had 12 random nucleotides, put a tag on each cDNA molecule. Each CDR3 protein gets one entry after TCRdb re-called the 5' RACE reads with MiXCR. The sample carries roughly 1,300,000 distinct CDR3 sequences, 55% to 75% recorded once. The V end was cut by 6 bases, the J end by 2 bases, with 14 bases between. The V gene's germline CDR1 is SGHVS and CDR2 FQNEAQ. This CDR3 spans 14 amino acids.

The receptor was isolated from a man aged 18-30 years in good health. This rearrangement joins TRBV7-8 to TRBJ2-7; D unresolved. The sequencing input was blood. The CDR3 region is CASRDVSTPYEQYF. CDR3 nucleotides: TGTGCCAGCAGGGACGTCTCTACACCCTACGAGCAGTACTTC.